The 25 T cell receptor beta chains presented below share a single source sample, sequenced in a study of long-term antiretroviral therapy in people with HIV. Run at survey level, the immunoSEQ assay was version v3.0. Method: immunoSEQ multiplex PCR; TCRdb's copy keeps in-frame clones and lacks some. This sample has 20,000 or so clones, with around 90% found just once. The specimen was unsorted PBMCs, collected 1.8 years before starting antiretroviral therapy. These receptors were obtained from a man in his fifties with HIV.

This CDR3 is CASSDRTGVEKLFF. The CDR3 nucleotides are TGTGCCAGCAGTGATCGGACAGGGGTTGAAAAACTGTTTTTT. This rearrangement joins TRBV25-1 to TRBJ1-4; TRBD1 aligns across 9 bases. The CDR3 has 14 amino acids. Per germline, CDR1 MGHDK and CDR2 SYGVNS. V was pared by 3 bases and J by 7 bases, with 3 bases of the junction left unmatched.

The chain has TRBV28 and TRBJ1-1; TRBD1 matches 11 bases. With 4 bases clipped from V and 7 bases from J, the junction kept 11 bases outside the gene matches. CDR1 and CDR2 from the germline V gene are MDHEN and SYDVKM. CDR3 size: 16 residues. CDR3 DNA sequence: TGTGCCAGCAGTTCTGGGACAGGGGGTAAGTTTGTTGAAGCTTTCTTT. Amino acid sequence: CASSSGTGGKFVEAFF.

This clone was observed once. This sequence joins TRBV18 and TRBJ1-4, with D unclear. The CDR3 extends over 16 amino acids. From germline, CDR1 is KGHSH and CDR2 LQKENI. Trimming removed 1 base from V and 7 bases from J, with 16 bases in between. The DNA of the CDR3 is TGTGCCAGCTCACCACTGGATCTGGGCAATGGTGAAAAACTGTTTTTT. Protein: CASSPLDLGNGEKLFF.

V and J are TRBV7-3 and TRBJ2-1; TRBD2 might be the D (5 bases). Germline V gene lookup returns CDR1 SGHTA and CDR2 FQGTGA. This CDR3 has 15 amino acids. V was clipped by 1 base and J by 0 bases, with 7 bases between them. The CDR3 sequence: CASSLRGSSYNEQFF. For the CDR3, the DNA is TGTGCCAGCAGCTTAAGAGGGAGCTCCTACAATGAGCAGTTCTTC.

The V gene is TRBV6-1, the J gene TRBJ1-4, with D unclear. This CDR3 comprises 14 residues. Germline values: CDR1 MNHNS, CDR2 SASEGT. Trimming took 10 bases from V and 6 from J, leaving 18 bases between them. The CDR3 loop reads CATVTRPPHEKLFF. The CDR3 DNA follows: TGTGCCACCGTGACCCGGCCGCCCCATGAAAAACTGTTTTTT.

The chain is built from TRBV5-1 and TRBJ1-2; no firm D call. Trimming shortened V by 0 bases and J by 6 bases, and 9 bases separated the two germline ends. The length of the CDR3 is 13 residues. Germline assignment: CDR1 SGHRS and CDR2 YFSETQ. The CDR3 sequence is CASSLAGQDGYTF. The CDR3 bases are TGCGCCAGCAGCTTGGCCGGGCAGGATGGCTACACCTTC.

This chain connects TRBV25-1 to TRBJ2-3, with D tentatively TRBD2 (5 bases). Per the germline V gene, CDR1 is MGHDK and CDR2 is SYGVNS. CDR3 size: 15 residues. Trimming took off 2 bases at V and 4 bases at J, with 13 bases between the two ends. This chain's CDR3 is CASSELGVDSDTQYF. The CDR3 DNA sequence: TGTGCCAGCAGTGAACTCGGGGTCGATTCAGATACGCAGTATTTT.

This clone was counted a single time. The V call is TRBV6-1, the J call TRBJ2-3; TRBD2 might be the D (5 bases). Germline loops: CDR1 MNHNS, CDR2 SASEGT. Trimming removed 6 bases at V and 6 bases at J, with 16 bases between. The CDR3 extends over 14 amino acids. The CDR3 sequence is CASRDLIGEDTQYF. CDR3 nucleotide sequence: TGTGCCAGCAGGGACCTGATCGGGGAGGATACGCAGTATTTT.

The CDR3 DNA reads TGTGCCAGCAGGGTATGGACTAGCGGGAGAGGAGAGACCCAGTACTTC. Protein product: CASRVWTSGRGETQYF. This chain links TRBV2 with TRBJ2-5; 13 bases fit TRBD2. J was trimmed by 4 bases and V by 6 bases; bases with no gene match: 8. Germline CDR1 and CDR2: SNHLY and FYNNEI. This CDR3 is 16 amino acids long.

This chain's CDR3 is CASFRGGRVYGYTF. DNA of the CDR3: TGTGCCAGTTTCAGAGGGGGTCGGGTCTATGGCTACACCTTC. This rearrangement joins TRBV2 to TRBJ1-2, with a weak D call TRBD1 (6 bases). From germline, CDR1 is SNHLY and CDR2 FYNNEI. The CDR3 has 14 amino acids. Trimming removed 9 bases at V and 4 bases at J, with 18 bases between. Using reference TRBV2 and TRBJ1-2 for the parts outside the CDR3, the full variable domain is EPEVTQTPSHQVTQMGQEVILRCVPISNHLYFYWYRQILGQKVEFLVSFYNNEISEKSEIFDDQFSVERPDGSNFTLKIRSTKLEDSAMYFCASFRGGRVYGYTFGSGTRLTVV.

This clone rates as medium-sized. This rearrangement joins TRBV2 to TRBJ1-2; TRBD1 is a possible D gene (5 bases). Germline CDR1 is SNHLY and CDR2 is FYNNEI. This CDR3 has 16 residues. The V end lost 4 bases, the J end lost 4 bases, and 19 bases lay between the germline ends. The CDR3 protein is CASSVGVWDLPYGYTF. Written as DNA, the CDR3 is TGTGCCAGCAGTGTCGGGGTGTGGGACCTCCCCTATGGCTACACCTTC.

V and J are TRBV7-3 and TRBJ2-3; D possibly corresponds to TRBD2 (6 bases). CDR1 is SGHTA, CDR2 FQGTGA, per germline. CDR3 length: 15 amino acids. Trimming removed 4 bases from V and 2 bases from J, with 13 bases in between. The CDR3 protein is CASSSMEGITDTQYF. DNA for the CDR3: TGTGCCAGCAGCTCGATGGAGGGGATCACAGATACGCAGTATTTT.

The CDR3 bases are TGTGCTAGTGGTTTGGGGGACAGGGATGTCGCTGAAGCTTTCTTT. The encoded protein is CASGLGDRDVAEAFF. The gene calls are TRBV12-5 and TRBJ1-1, with 9 nucleotides matching TRBD1. The CDR3 has 15 residues. V was pared by 1 base and J by 6 bases, with 6 bases of the junction left unmatched. Germline-derived CDR1 and CDR2 are LGHNT and FRNRAP.

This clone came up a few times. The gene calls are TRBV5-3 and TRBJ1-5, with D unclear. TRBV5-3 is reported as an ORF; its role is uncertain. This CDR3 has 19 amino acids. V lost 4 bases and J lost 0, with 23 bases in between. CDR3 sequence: CARSDNYTGGLYSNQPQHF. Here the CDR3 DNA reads TGTGCCAGAAGCGATAATTATACGGGTGGGCTGTATAGCAATCAGCCCCAGCATTTT.

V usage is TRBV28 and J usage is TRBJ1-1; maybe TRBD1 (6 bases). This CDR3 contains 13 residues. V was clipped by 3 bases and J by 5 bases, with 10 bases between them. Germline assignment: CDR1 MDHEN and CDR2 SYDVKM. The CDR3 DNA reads TGTGCCAGCAGTTTCGGACAGATAACTGAAGCTTTCTTT. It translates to CASSFGQITEAFF.

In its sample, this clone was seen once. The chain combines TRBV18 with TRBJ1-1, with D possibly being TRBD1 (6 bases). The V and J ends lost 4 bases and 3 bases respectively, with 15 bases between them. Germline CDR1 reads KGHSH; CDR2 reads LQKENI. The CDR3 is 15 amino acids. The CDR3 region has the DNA TGTGCCAGCTCACGCCAAACAGGGAGCGACACTGAAGCTTTCTTT. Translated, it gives CASSRQTGSDTEAFF.

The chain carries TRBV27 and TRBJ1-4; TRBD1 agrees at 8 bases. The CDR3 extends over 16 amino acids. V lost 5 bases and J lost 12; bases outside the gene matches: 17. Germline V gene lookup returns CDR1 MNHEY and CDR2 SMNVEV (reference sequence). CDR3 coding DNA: TGTGCCAGCAGTCCATCCGCGGGACAGGCCTCGTATGAACTGTTTTTT. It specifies CASSPSAGQASYELFF.

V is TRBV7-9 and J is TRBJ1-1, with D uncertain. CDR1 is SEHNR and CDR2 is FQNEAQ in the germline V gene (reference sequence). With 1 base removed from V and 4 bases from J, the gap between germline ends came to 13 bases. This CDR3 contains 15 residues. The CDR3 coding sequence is TGTGCCAGCAGCTTAGTCAAGGGTTACGGCACTGAAGCTTTCTTT. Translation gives CASSLVKGYGTEAFF.

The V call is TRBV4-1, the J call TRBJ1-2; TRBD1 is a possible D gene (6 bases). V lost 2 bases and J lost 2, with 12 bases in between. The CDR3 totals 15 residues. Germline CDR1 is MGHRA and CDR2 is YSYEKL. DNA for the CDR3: TGCGCCAGCAGCCAAACCGGGACACAAAACTATGGCTACACCTTC. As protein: CASSQTGTQNYGYTF.

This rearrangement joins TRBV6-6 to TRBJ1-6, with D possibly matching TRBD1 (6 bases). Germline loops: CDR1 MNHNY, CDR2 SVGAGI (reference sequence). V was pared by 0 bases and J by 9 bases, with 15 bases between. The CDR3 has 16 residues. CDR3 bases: TGTGCCAGCAGTTACTCGGACAGTCGCCTTAGTTCACCCCTCCACTTT. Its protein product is CASSYSDSRLSSPLHF.

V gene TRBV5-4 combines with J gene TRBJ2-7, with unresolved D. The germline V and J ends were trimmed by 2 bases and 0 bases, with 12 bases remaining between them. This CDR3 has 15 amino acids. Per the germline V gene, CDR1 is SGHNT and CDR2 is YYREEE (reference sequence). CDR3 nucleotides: TGTGCCAGCAGCTTAGTTCATGCTCTCTCCTACGAGCAGTACTTC. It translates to CASSLVHALSYEQYF.

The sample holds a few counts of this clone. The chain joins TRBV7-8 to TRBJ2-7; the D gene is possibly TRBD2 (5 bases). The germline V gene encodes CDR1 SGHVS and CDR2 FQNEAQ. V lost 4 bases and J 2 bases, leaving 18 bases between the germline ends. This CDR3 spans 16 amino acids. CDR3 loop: CASSSRGSQVTYEQYF. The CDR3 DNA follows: TGTGCCAGCAGCTCGAGAGGGAGCCAGGTGACCTACGAGCAGTACTTC.

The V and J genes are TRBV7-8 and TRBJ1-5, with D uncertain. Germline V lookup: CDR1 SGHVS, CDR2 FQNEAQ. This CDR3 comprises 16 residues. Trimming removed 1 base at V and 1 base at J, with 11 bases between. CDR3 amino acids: CASSLGSAFSNQPQHF. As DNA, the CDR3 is TGTGCCAGCAGCTTAGGGTCGGCCTTCAGCAATCAGCCCCAGCATTTT.

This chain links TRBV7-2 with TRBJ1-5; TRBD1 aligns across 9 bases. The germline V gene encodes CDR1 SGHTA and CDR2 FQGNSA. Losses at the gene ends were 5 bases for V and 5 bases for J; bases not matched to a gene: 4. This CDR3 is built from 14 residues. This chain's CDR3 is CASSRTGVYQPQHF. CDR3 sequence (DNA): TGTGCCAGCAGCCGGACAGGGGTGTATCAGCCCCAGCATTTT.

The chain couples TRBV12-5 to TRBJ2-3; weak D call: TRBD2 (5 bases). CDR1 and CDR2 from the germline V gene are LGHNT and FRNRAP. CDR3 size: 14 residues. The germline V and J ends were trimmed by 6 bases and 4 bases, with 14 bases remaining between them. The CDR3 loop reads CASGPNSVADTQYF. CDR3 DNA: TGTGCTAGTGGCCCCAATAGCGTTGCAGATACGCAGTATTTT.